The 8 T cell receptor beta chains reported below all come from one sample, sequenced in a study of blood T cells in healthy people across ages. Together with a sample-barcoded 5' primer, a J-beta primer mix was included in a second PCR lasting roughly 6 to 12 cycles. One entry per CDR3 protein, called by TCRdb with MiXCR from the 5' RACE reads. The data hold about 970,000 distinct CDR3 sequences, with just over 50% observed a single time. The sequencing input was blood. All receptors derive from a woman aged 60-70 years in good health.

This clonotype was seen a handful of times. The chain carries TRBV5-1 and TRBJ2-6, with D hard to call. Germline CDR1 SGHRS, CDR2 YFSETQ. Trimming pared 4 bases from V and 2 bases from J, leaving 13 bases between. The CDR3 is 16 residues long. CDR3 in DNA: TGCGCCAGCAGCCTAGTTATTGTTCCTGGGGCCAACGTCCTGACTTTC. This sequence encodes CASSLVIVPGANVLTF.

Comment on this clonotype: The junction does not match germline at one end; this may be a read error. The V gene is TRBV2, the J gene TRBJ1-2; no definite D call. This CDR3 region has 11 residues. Germline V gene sequence: CDR1 SNHLY, CDR2 FYNNEI. The CDR3 nucleotides are TGTGCCGGCAGTTGGAACTATGGCTACACCTTC. It yields the protein CAGSWNYGYTF.

The genes are TRBV5-1 and TRBJ1-6; D remains unclear. V was trimmed by 6 bases and J by 0 bases, leaving 13 bases between them. Germline lookup yields CDR1 SGHRS and CDR2 YFSETQ. CDR3 length: 16 residues. In nucleotides, the CDR3 is TGCGCCAGCATCCGACGCCAATCCTCCTATAATTCACCCCTCCACTTT. Translating it yields CASIRRQSSYNSPLHF.

This clonotype was seen a handful of times. The rearrangement joins TRBV6-6 to TRBJ2-3; TRBD1 matches at 7 bases. The V gene end was trimmed by 6 bases and the J gene end by 2 bases; junction bases not matched to a gene: 2. In germline, CDR1 is MNHNY, CDR2 SVGAGI (reference sequence). The length of the CDR3 is 13 residues. The CDR3 loop is CASRGQNTDTQYF. As DNA, the CDR3 is TGTGCCAGCAGGGGACAGAACACAGATACGCAGTATTTT.

This clonotype occurred a few times. The chain carries TRBV20-1 and TRBJ2-1; D is ambiguous. The germline CDR1 and CDR2 sequences are DFQATT and SNEGSKA (reference sequence). V lost 6 bases to trimming and J lost 5 bases, with 11 bases between them. The CDR3 spans 12 residues. The CDR3 coding sequence is TGCAGTGCAACCGACCGCAACAATGAGCAGTTCTTC. Amino acid sequence: CSATDRNNEQFF.

The CDR3 protein is CSALLAVPYEQYF. CDR3 DNA sequence: TGCAGTGCTCTACTAGCGGTTCCCTACGAGCAGTACTTC. The genes are TRBV20-1 and TRBJ2-7, with TRBD2 matching 8 bases. The CDR3 covers 13 residues. The J segment lost 2 bases and the V segment lost 5 bases, leaving 5 bases of the junction unmatched. Germline V gene lookup returns CDR1 DFQATT and CDR2 SNEGSKA (reference sequence).

J is TRBJ1-4 and V is TRBV2; no clear D. Germline loops: CDR1 SNHLY, CDR2 FYNNEI. This CDR3 is built from 14 residues. The ends were cut back, 6 bases at V and 7 bases at J, with 15 bases in the middle. CDR3 DNA sequence: TGTGCCAGCAGAACTGCCCCCCTAGGTGAAAAACTGTTTTTT. It is translated as CASRTAPLGEKLFF.

The CDR3 DNA sequence: TGTGCCAGCAGTTACAACAAGGGCCCACACTACGAGCAGTACTTC. Its protein product is CASSYNKGPHYEQYF. The V call is TRBV12-3 or TRBV12-4, the J call TRBJ2-7; D is ambiguous. V lost 4 bases and J lost 3, with 16 bases in between. The CDR3 contains 15 residues.